Listed below are T cell receptor beta chains from one sample, sequenced in a study of T cells in Graves' hyperthyroidism and ophthalmopathy. TCRdb recomputed calls from the multiplex PCR reads with MiXCR, one row per CDR3 protein. The sample has 340,000 or so distinct CDR3 sequences, around a fifth seen once; the top ten hold 50%. The specimen sequenced was blood. The receptors were gathered from a woman aged 45-65 years with Graves' hyperthyroidism. Each CDR3 is given with its conserved first and last residue. Some rows mark clone size as missing; the rest say once, few, many or name a class of expanded clone.

abundance: many
len: 13
v_gene: TRBV12-3/TRBV12-4
j_gene: TRBJ2-5
CDR3aa: CASSLSGVETQYF

abundance: many
len: 14
v_gene: TRBV7-9
j_gene: TRBJ2-7
CDR3aa: CASSPALGTYEQYF

abundance: .
len: 18
v_gene: TRBV10-3
j_gene: TRBJ2-3
CDR3aa: CAISESRLGAGRTDTQYF

abundance: .
len: 14
v_gene: TRBV28
j_gene: .
CDR3aa: CASSFGGAYNEQYF

abundance: many
len: 12
v_gene: TRBV3-1
j_gene: TRBJ1-2
CDR3aa: CASSSHLGGYTF

abundance: .
len: 16
v_gene: TRBV5-1
j_gene: TRBJ2-5
CDR3aa: CASSSSAGSVRETQYF

abundance: many
len: 14
v_gene: TRBV20-1
j_gene: TRBJ1-5
CDR3aa: CSARAGTGNQPQHF

abundance: many
len: 16
v_gene: TRBV6-1
j_gene: TRBJ2-3
CDR3aa: CASRFGTSGSTDTQYF

abundance: many
len: 16
v_gene: TRBV7-6
j_gene: TRBJ2-2
CDR3aa: CASSLTGVINTGELFF

abundance: .
len: 19
v_gene: TRBV4-1
j_gene: TRBJ1-1
CDR3aa: CASSQDFRQGAVFYPEAFF

abundance: many
len: 15
v_gene: TRBV6-6
j_gene: TRBJ1-1
CDR3aa: CASSYSAGRNTEAFF

abundance: many
len: 15
v_gene: TRBV18
j_gene: TRBJ1-2
CDR3aa: CASSPRSGSDYGYTF

abundance: .
len: 14
v_gene: TRBV20-1
j_gene: TRBJ2-3
CDR3aa: CAVHRDRGTDTQYF

abundance: few
len: 13
v_gene: TRBV5-1
j_gene: TRBJ1-1
CDR3aa: CASTLEGNTEAFF

abundance: .
len: 14
v_gene: TRBV29-1
j_gene: TRBJ2-3
CDR3aa: CSVEGLAGADTQYF

abundance: many
len: 14
v_gene: TRBV28
j_gene: TRBJ2-7
CDR3aa: CASRPGQGGYEQYF

abundance: many
len: 16
v_gene: TRBV19
j_gene: TRBJ1-1
CDR3aa: CASHRGDRNMNTEAFF

abundance: .
len: 16
v_gene: TRBV9
j_gene: TRBJ2-1
CDR3aa: CASSVVGGGANNEQFF

abundance: many
len: 13
v_gene: TRBV5-8
j_gene: TRBJ1-1
CDR3aa: CASSTGWSTEAFF

abundance: .
len: 15
v_gene: TRBV27
j_gene: TRBJ2-1
CDR3aa: CASSSTRSSYNEQFF

abundance: many
len: 15
v_gene: TRBV6-5
j_gene: TRBJ2-3
CDR3aa: CASSYGAGETDTQYF

abundance: many
len: 14
v_gene: TRBV2
j_gene: TRBJ1-4
CDR3aa: CASRRRGEGEKLFF

abundance: few
len: 13
v_gene: TRBV20-1
j_gene: TRBJ2-1
CDR3aa: CSLPRHSYNEQFF

abundance: .
len: 12
v_gene: TRBV19
j_gene: TRBJ2-7
CDR3aa: CASSEQGTEQYF

abundance: .
len: 12
v_gene: TRBV6-1
j_gene: TRBJ1-2
CDR3aa: CASIMGDYGYTF

abundance: few
len: 13
v_gene: TRBV3-1
j_gene: TRBJ2-1
CDR3aa: CASSRTSVNEQFF

abundance: .
len: 16
v_gene: TRBV7-2
j_gene: TRBJ2-3
CDR3aa: CASRSQSGTYTDTQYF

abundance: .
len: 12
v_gene: TRBV28
j_gene: TRBJ2-3
CDR3aa: CASRPQTDTQYF